Following are 28 T cell receptor beta chains from one sample sequenced in a study of T cell responses to AZD1222 COVID-19 vaccine. TCRdb's table, derived via immunoSEQ multiplex PCR, lists solely in-frame clones and lacks some. The data contain 150,000 to 200,000 clones, 94% of them singletons. Sequences were derived from peripheral blood, sampled 28 days after the second AZD1222 dose. Receptors were obtained from an adult who received the AZD1222 COVID-19 vaccine.

The CDR3 region is CASSLPETGGPGTQYF. The CDR3 region has the DNA TGTGCCAGCAGCTTGCCGGAAACGGGAGGGCCCGGTACGCAGTATTTT. This chain joins TRBV5-5 and TRBJ2-3, with TRBD2 matching 8 bases. CDR3 length equals 16 residues. Germline V gene lookup returns CDR1 SGHKS and CDR2 YYEKEE (reference sequence). The J segment lost 8 bases and the V segment lost 1 base, leaving 12 bases of the junction unmatched.

The chain couples TRBV6-5 to TRBJ2-2; D is undetermined. CDR3 size: 13 residues. Trimming took off 2 bases at V and 4 bases at J, with 5 bases between the two ends. Germline CDR1 reads MNHEY; CDR2 reads SVGAGI. CDR3 DNA sequence: TGTGCCAGCAGTTACGGGCTCACCGGGGAGCTGTTTTTT. Protein sequence: CASSYGLTGELFF.

V gene TRBV7-3 combines with J gene TRBJ2-5, with 10 bases identical to TRBD2. V gave up 8 bases and J gave up 5 bases; unmatched junction bases: 5. The germline V gene has CDR1 SGHTA and CDR2 FQGTGA. The CDR3 has 13 amino acids. The chain's CDR3 is CASGLSGGETQYF. In DNA form, the CDR3 reads TGTGCCAGCGGACTTAGCGGGGGGGAGACCCAGTACTTC. The entire variable domain, with the rest obtained from reference TRBV7-3 and TRBJ2-5, is as follows: GAGVSQTPSNKVTEKGKYVELRCDPISGHTALYWYRQSLGQGPEFLIYFQGTGAADDSGLPNDRFFAVRPEGSVSTLKIQRTERGDSAVYLCASGLSGGETQYFGPGTRLLVL.

The chain combines TRBV19 with TRBJ1-3; 9 bases are a match to TRBD1. The V segment lost 7 bases and the J segment 4 bases; nucleotides outside the gene matches: 8. The CDR3 totals 15 residues. Germline loops: CDR1 LNHDA, CDR2 SQIVND (reference sequence). DNA for the CDR3: TGTGCCAGTACGGACAGGGGTTTCAGAGGAAACACCATATATTTT. Amino acids: CASTDRGFRGNTIYF.

This rearrangement joins TRBV5-1 to TRBJ1-2; the D is unclear. Trimming pared 0 bases from V and 3 bases from J, leaving 9 bases between. The germline V gene encodes CDR1 SGHRS and CDR2 YFSETQ. This CDR3 is 14 amino acids long. The CDR3 sequence is CASSLAREDYGYTF. The CDR3 bases are TGCGCCAGCAGCTTGGCCCGGGAAGACTATGGCTACACCTTC.

This chain joins TRBV12-3 or TRBV12-4 and TRBJ1-2; TRBD1 agrees at 7 bases. CDR3 length equals 13 residues. With V trimmed by 5 bases and J by 3 bases, 3 bases remained unmatched. Here the CDR3 reads CASSRTGDYGYTF. The CDR3 nucleotides read TGTGCCAGCAGTCGCACAGGGGACTATGGCTACACCTTC.

The J gene is TRBJ2-1, the V gene TRBV6-1; 8 nucleotides agree with TRBD2. Germline-derived CDR1 and CDR2 are MNHNS and SASEGT. The CDR3 covers 15 residues. V lost 2 bases to trimming and J lost 2 bases; unmatched junction nucleotides: 2. CDR3 in amino acids: CASSESSGTYNEQFF. CDR3 nucleotides: TGTGCCAGCAGTGAAAGTAGCGGGACCTACAATGAGCAGTTCTTC.

To note about this clone: The same CDR3 also results from other DNA sequences found in this sample. V is TRBV28 and J is TRBJ2-7; tentatively, D is TRBD1 (6 bases). The CDR3 covers 14 residues. V gave up 5 bases and J gave up 3 bases, with 14 bases separating them. The germline V gene encodes CDR1 MDHEN and CDR2 SYDVKM. Here the CDR3 DNA reads TGTGCCAGCAGTCCAGGGGATTTGATCTACGAGCAGTACTTC. It encodes CASSPGDLIYEQYF. Together with reference TRBV28 and TRBJ2-7, the CDR3 gives the full variable domain: DVKVTQSSRYLVKRTGEKVFLECVQDMDHENMFWYRQDPGLGLRLIYFSYDVKMKEKGDIPEGYSVSREKKERFSLILESASTNQTSMYLCASSPGDLIYEQYFGPGTRLTVT.

V is TRBV7-9 and J is TRBJ2-2, with no clear D. Trimming removed 5 bases from V and 0 bases from J, with 13 bases in between. CDR1 SEHNR and CDR2 FQNEAQ come from the germline V gene (reference sequence). The CDR3 runs 16 residues. The CDR3 reads CASSPTSRANTGELFF. The CDR3 DNA reads as TGTGCCAGCAGCCCTACTTCCCGAGCGAACACCGGGGAGCTGTTTTTT.

The chain couples TRBV6-1 to TRBJ1-4, with 8 positions matching TRBD1. Germline V gene data show CDR1 as MNHNS and CDR2 as SASEGT. The V and J ends lost 2 bases and 4 bases, in that order; junction bases with no gene match: 9. The CDR3 contains 17 residues. The CDR3 nucleotides read TGTGCCAGCAGTGAACCAGGGGGCGGATCTATTAATGAAAAACTGTTTTTT. As protein: CASSEPGGGSINEKLFF.

The chain couples TRBV7-2 to TRBJ2-3, with 10 bases that match TRBD2. Trimming cost V 5 bases and J 0 bases; bases outside gene matches: 5. The CDR3 consists of 16 residues. Germline-derived CDR1 and CDR2 are SGHTA and FQGNSA. CDR3 in DNA: TGTGCCAGCAGCCGTAGCGGGGGGCCCAGCACAGATACGCAGTATTTT. As protein: CASSRSGGPSTDTQYF.

This chain uses TRBV3-1 (or the pseudogene TRBV3-2) with TRBJ2-1, with 8 bases identical to TRBD2. The CDR3 runs to 14 residues. The V segment lost 3 bases and the J segment 8 bases; nucleotides outside the gene matches: 6. CDR1 and CDR2 from the germline V gene are LGHDT and YNNKEL (reference sequence). CDR3: CASSHGTRLDEQFF. CDR3 DNA: TGTGCCAGCAGCCATGGGACTAGACTGGATGAGCAGTTCTTC.

This clone was picked up one time. The chain couples TRBV9 to TRBJ2-2; TRBD2 matches at 10 bases. The trim removed 4 bases at V and 0 bases at J, leaving 3 bases unmatched. Germline lookup yields CDR1 SGDLS and CDR2 YYNGEE. The CDR3 runs 16 residues. The CDR3 nucleotides are TGTGCCAGCAGCCTAACTAGCGGGACGAACACCGGGGAGCTGTTTTTT. It encodes CASSLTSGTNTGELFF.

The DNA for the CDR3 is TGTGCCAGCAGCCAAGGAGGGCTCCATAACTATGGCTACACCTTC. Amino acids: CASSQGGLHNYGYTF. The chain carries TRBV14 and TRBJ1-2; D is uncertain. V gave up 1 base and J gave up 1 base, with 10 bases separating them. This CDR3 region has 15 residues. Germline values: CDR1 SGHDN, CDR2 FVKESK.

The rearrangement links TRBV19 to TRBJ2-1; TRBD1 matches 9 bases. Germline CDR1 LNHDA, CDR2 SQIVND (reference sequence). Trimming took 9 bases from V and 6 from J; bases not matched to a gene: 9. The CDR3 spans 14 residues. The CDR3 DNA follows: TGTGCCAGCCTCCGGGACAGGGATAGCAATGAGCAGTTCTTC. It specifies CASLRDRDSNEQFF.

The chain joins TRBV9 to TRBJ2-3, with D possibly matching TRBD1 (5 bases). CDR3 length: 15 amino acids. The V end was cut by 2 bases, the J end by 2 bases, with 12 bases between. CDR1 and CDR2 (germline): SGDLS, YYNGEE. In nucleotides, the CDR3 is TGTGCCAGCAGCGTCGCAGGGTTGCCCACAGATACGCAGTATTTT. Its translation: CASSVAGLPTDTQYF.

CDR3 amino acids: CASSMREWQPQHF. In DNA form, the CDR3 reads TGTGCCAGTAGTATGCGGGAGTGGCAGCCCCAGCATTTT. The genes are TRBV19 and TRBJ1-5; D gene unclear. The germline V gene encodes CDR1 LNHDA and CDR2 SQIVND (reference sequence). V was pared by 3 bases and J by 7 bases, with 10 bases between. The CDR3 runs 13 residues.

The CDR3 DNA reads as TGCAGCGCCTGGGCGTTTCCCTACAATGAGCAGTTCTTC. Amino acids: CSAWAFPYNEQFF. This rearrangement joins TRBV29-1 to TRBJ2-1; D is undetermined. Trimming shortened V by 7 bases and J by 2 bases, and 12 bases separated the two germline ends. Germline CDR1 reads SQVTM; CDR2 reads ANQGSEA. The CDR3 extends over 13 amino acids.

V is TRBV2 and J is TRBJ1-2, with unresolved D. This CDR3 region has 14 residues. The V end was cut by 7 bases, the J end by 4 bases, with 16 bases between. Germline V gene lookup returns CDR1 SNHLY and CDR2 FYNNEI. The CDR3 DNA sequence: TGTGCCAGCAAGATAGCTCCAGAAAGCTATGGCTACACCTTC. Its translation is CASKIAPESYGYTF. Based on the CDR3 plus reference TRBV2 and TRBJ1-2, the full variable domain is EPEVTQTPSHQVTQMGQEVILRCVPISNHLYFYWYRQILGQKVEFLVSFYNNEISEKSEIFDDQFSVERPDGSNFTLKIRSTKLEDSAMYFCASKIAPESYGYTFGSGTRLTVV.

This chain joins TRBV5-1 and TRBJ2-7; D could derive from TRBD1 or TRBD2 (6 bases each). Deletions cut 0 bases from V and 3 bases from J, with 10 bases between. CDR3 size: 14 residues. Germline CDR1 and CDR2: SGHRS and YFSETQ. CDR3 DNA: TGCGCCAGCAGCTTGGCGGGGGCGGGCTACGAGCAGTACTTC. As protein: CASSLAGAGYEQYF.

Only one count was recorded for this clone. This CDR3 reads CAWSVLGQETQYF. CDR3 nucleotides: TGTGCCTGGAGTGTACTAGGGCAAGAGACCCAGTACTTC. The rearrangement joins TRBV30 to TRBJ2-5; tentatively, D is TRBD2 (5 bases). The CDR3 has 13 residues. CDR1 GTSNPN and CDR2 SVGIG come from the germline V gene (reference sequence). The V end was cut by 0 bases, the J end by 2 bases, with 7 bases between. The full variable domain, its missing parts supplied by reference TRBV30 and TRBJ2-5, is SQTIHQWPATLVQPVGSPLSLECTVEGTSNPNLYWYRQAAGRGLQLLFYSVGIGQISSEVPQNLSASRPQDRQFILSSKKLLLSDSGFYLCAWSVLGQETQYFGPGTRLLVL.

The genes are TRBV3-1 (or the pseudogene TRBV3-2) and TRBJ2-1; 14 nucleotides agree with TRBD2. V lost 4 bases to trimming and J lost 5 bases; unmatched junction nucleotides: 7. The CDR3 spans 17 residues. Germline V gene sequence: CDR1 LGHDT, CDR2 YNNKEL (reference sequence). CDR3 protein: CASSPEGGLAGDNEQFF. CDR3 sequence (DNA): TGTGCCAGCAGCCCTGAGGGGGGACTAGCGGGAGACAATGAGCAGTTCTTC.

J is TRBJ1-1 and V is TRBV5-1, with D unclear. V dropped 0 bases and J dropped 1 base, with 10 bases sitting between them. Per germline, CDR1 SGHRS and CDR2 YFSETQ. The CDR3 has 15 residues. The CDR3 DNA follows: TGCGCCAGCAGCTTGGGGACGGTAGGGAACACTGAAGCTTTCTTT. Translated, it gives CASSLGTVGNTEAFF.

The J gene is TRBJ2-3, the V gene TRBV10-2; the match to TRBD2 covers 7 bases. The germline V gene has CDR1 WSHSY and CDR2 SAAADI. V trimming: 3 bases; J trimming: 3 bases; junction bases outside the gene matches: 12. The CDR3 runs to 17 residues. The CDR3 here is CASSDFLVGGPTDTQYF. CDR3 sequence (DNA): TGCGCCAGCAGTGACTTTCTGGTGGGAGGGCCTACAGATACGCAGTATTTT.

This clone was detected once. The rearrangement links TRBV6-5 to TRBJ2-2; D uncertain. Germline V gene sequence: CDR1 MNHEY, CDR2 SVGAGI. Trimming stripped 6 bases from V and 3 bases from J, with 5 bases between. The CDR3 extends over 12 amino acids. CDR3 coding DNA: TGTGCCAGCAGAGTCGACACCGGGGAGCTGTTTTTT. Protein: CASRVDTGELFF.

The genes are TRBV30 and TRBJ1-1; the D is unclear. Germline V CDR1 and CDR2: GTSNPN, SVGIG (reference sequence). This CDR3 region has 13 residues. V was cut by 2 bases and J by 3 bases, with 10 bases left in between. The CDR3 region is CAWSSSGDTEAFF. Written as DNA, the CDR3 is TGTGCCTGGAGTTCCTCCGGGGACACTGAAGCTTTCTTT.

This chain's CDR3 is CASSYSVRGLNGYTF. As DNA, the CDR3 is TGTGCCAGCAGTTACTCGGTTAGGGGGCTCAATGGCTACACCTTC. The V and J genes are TRBV6-5 and TRBJ1-2; 7 nucleotides agree with TRBD1. The V and J ends lost 0 bases and 6 bases, in that order; junction bases with no gene match: 7. CDR3 length: 15 amino acids. CDR1 is MNHEY and CDR2 is SVGAGI in the germline V gene.

This clone was seen only once. The chain uses TRBV24-1 and TRBJ2-2; 10 bases are shared with TRBD1. The germline gives CDR1 KGHDR, CDR2 SFDVKD. The CDR3 length is 16 residues. V lost 1 base and J lost 4; bases outside the gene matches: 2. The CDR3 sequence is CATSDLRDRGTGELFF. CDR3 sequence (DNA): TGTGCCACCAGTGATTTACGGGACAGGGGCACCGGGGAGCTGTTTTTT.